Sequencing of this TCR beta chain was carried out in a study of blood T cells in healthy people across ages. For the second PCR, which ran for 7 to 11 cycles, a sample-barcoded 5' primer and a J-beta primer mix were used. From the 5' RACE reads, TCRdb called clonotypes with MiXCR, one entry per CDR3 protein. The repertoire holds some 700,000 distinct CDR3 sequences, with 22% as singletons. V lost 7 bases, J lost 5 bases, and 4 bases stayed unmatched. This CDR3 has 13 amino acids. The study's findings and limits: With age, beta diversity per million T cells declined roughly linearly, significantly by 40. In long-lived donors, naive CD4+ cell counts and diversity exceeded those of aged donors.

Points on this clonotype: Its cognate antigen is unknown.

The chain joins TRBV12-3 or TRBV12-4 to TRBJ2-2; 7 bases match TRBD2. The receptor was isolated from a man aged 70-80 years in good health. The sequenced material came from blood. CDR3 region: CASTWGGTGELFF. CDR3 sequence (DNA): TGTGCCAGCACCTGGGGGGGAACCGGGGAGCTGTTTTTT.